The rows below give T cell receptor beta chains drawn from one sample of a study of human T cells and chemical hapten exposure. TCRdb passed the RACE reads through MiXCR, listing each CDR3 protein once. The profile covers some 93,000 distinct CDR3 sequences, with about 8.7% appearing a single time and about 3.1% taken by the ten largest. Sequenced sample: whole blood. These receptors were obtained from a female donor in good health. Some clones in this sample may be carry-over from other donors' samples. CDR3s include the opening cysteine and the closing phenylalanine or tryptophan. D genes are given only for firm matches. Only part of the rows carry a size: once, few, many, or a class if the clone is expanded.

TGCAGTGCTTCCGGGACAGGGGTGACTGAAAAACTGTTTTTT	CSASGTGVTEKLFF	TRBJ1-4	TRBV20-1	many	14	TRBD1
TGTGCCAGCAGGCGTACCAGGACAGGGGGCTGTAATCAGCCCCAGCATTTT	CASRRTRTGGCNQPQHF	TRBJ1-5	TRBV21-1	.	17	.
TGTGCCAGCAGCTTGGGACTAGCGGATTCCTACAATGAGCAGTTCTTC	CASSLGLADSYNEQFF	TRBJ2-1	TRBV5-5	few	16	TRBD2
TGCAGCGTTGAAGTAGACGGAGGGACCCAGTACTTC	CSVEVDGGTQYF	TRBJ2-5	TRBV29-1	many	12	.
TGTGCCTGGAGTGCCTGGGGACAGGGGGCTAGCTCTGGGGCCAACGTCCTGACTTTC	CAWSAWGQGASSGANVLTF	TRBJ2-6	TRBV30	few	19	TRBD1
TGTGCCAGCAACGTGCCAGGGGCCAACTACGAGCAGTACTTC	CASNVPGANYEQYF	TRBJ2-7	TRBV7-8	.	14	.
TGCGCCAGCAGCTTCGGCCAGAGTGAAGCTTTCTTT	CASSFGQSEAFF	TRBJ1-1	TRBV5-1	.	12	.
TGCGCCAGCAGCCCCCACGGGGATGAGCAGTTCTTC	CASSPHGDEQFF	TRBJ2-1	TRBV5-1	.	12	.
TGTGCCAGCAGCCCCGGGAGATTGTACGGCCGTATCCTCGAGCAGTACTTC	CASSPGRLYGRILEQYF	TRBJ2-7	TRBV6-2/TRBV6-3	few	17	.
TGCAGTGCTAGAGGGTTTGACAACACAGATACGCAGTATTTT	CSARGFDNTDTQYF	TRBJ2-3	TRBV20-1	many	14	.
TGTGCCAGCAGCGAAGGCGGTGAGGCCGGAGAGCAGTACTTC	CASSEGGEAGEQYF	TRBJ2-7	TRBV11-2	few	14	.
TGTGCCAGCAGTTCCCGACCCGGGACAATCGAAAACACCATATATTTT	CASSSRPGTIENTIYF	TRBJ1-3	TRBV12-3/TRBV12-4	.	16	.
TGTGCCAGCAGCGTAGTGAGTGACACCGGGGAGCTGTTTTTT	CASSVVSDTGELFF	TRBJ2-2	TRBV9	few	14	.
TGTGCCAGCAGCTTGAAGGGGAACTATGGCTACACCTTC	CASSLKGNYGYTF	TRBJ1-2	TRBV13	few	13	.
TGTGCCAGCAGTTTGGGGACAGACACCGGGGAGCTGTTTTTT	CASSLGTDTGELFF	TRBJ2-2	TRBV12-3/TRBV12-4	.	14	TRBD1
TGTGCCAGCAGCGTAGATGTGATGGACGCCAGCTCCTACAATGAGCAGTTCTTC	CASSVDVMDASSYNEQFF	TRBJ2-1	TRBV9	.	18	.
TGTGCCAGCAGTTTAGTAGCAGGGAACGAGCAGTACTTC	CASSLVAGNEQYF	TRBJ2-7	TRBV12-3/TRBV12-4	few	13	.
TGTGCCAGCAGTGGGGGACTCCGGTACGAGCAGTACTTC	CASSGGLRYEQYF	TRBJ2-7	TRBV2	many	13	.
TGTGCCAGCAGCGAGTCAGGGGGAGTGGCGGCCAAAAACATTCAGTACTTC	CASSESGGVAAKNIQYF	TRBJ2-4	TRBV9	.	17	TRBD1
TGTGCCAGCAGCCAACTGGGACAGGGGGCTGGGAATGAGCAGTTCTTC	CASSQLGQGAGNEQFF	TRBJ2-1	TRBV3-1	few	16	TRBD1
TGTGCCAGCAGCTTGGCGGGACCTTACAATGAGCAGTTCTTC	CASSLAGPYNEQFF	TRBJ2-1	TRBV7-3	many	14	.
TGCAGTGCTAGTCCCCTCATGTTCGGAAAACTGTTTTTT	CSASPLMFGKLFF	TRBJ1-4	TRBV20-1	many	13	.
TGTGCCACCCAAAGGGGACGCGGTGAGCAGTTCTTC	CATQRGRGEQFF	TRBJ2-1	TRBV15	.	12	.
TGTGCCAGCAGTCCGAAGGTGGGACTAGCGGGATTGATGAATGAGCAGTTCTTC	CASSPKVGLAGLMNEQFF	TRBJ2-1	TRBV27	.	18	TRBD2
TGCGCCGTCTCACAGGGGGATCACACCGGGGAGCTGTTTTTT	CAVSQGDHTGELFF	TRBJ2-2	TRBV5-1	few	14	TRBD1
TGTGCCAGCAGTTTAGCGTCCTTTCTCTACGAGCAGTACTTC	CASSLASFLYEQYF	TRBJ2-7	TRBV12-3/TRBV12-4	.	14	.
TGTGCCAGCAGTTCCGACGACAGGCATAGCAATCAGCCCCAGCATTTT	CASSSDDRHSNQPQHF	TRBJ1-5	TRBV6-2/TRBV6-3	few	16	.